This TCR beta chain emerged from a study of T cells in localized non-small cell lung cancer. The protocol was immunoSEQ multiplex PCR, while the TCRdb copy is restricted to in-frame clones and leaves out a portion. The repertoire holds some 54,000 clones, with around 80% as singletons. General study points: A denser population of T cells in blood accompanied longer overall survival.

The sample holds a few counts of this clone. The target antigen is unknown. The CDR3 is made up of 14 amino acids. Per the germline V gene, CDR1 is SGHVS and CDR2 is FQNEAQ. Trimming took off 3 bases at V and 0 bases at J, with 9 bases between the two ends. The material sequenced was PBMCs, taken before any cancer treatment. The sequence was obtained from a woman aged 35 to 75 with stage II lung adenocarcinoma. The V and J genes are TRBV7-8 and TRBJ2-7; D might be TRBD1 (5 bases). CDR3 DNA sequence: TGTGCCAGCAGCTTCCGCGACAGCTCCTACGAGCAGTACTTC. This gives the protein CASSFRDSSYEQYF.